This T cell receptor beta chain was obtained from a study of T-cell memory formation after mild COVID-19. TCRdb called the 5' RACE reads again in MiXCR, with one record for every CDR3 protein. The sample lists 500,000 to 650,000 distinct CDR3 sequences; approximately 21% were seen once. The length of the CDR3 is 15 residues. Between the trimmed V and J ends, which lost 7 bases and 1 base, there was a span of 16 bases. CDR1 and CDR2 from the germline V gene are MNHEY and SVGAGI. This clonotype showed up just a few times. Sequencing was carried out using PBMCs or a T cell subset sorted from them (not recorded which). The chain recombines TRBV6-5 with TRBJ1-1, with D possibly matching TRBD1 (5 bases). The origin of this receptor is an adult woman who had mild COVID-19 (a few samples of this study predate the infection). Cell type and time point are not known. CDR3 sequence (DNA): TGTGCCAGCAAAGACGACGGGGGAACGAACACTGAAGCTTTCTTT. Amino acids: CASKDDGGTNTEAFF.